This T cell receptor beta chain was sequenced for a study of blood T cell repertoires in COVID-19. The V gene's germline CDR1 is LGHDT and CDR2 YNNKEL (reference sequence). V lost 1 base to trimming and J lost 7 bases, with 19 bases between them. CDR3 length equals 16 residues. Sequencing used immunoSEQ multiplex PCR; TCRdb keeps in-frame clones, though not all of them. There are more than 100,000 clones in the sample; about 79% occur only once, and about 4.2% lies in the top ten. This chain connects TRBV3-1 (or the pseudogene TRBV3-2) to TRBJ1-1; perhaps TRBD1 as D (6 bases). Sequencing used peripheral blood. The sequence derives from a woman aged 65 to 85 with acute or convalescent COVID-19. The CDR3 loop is CASSQVGRGARGEAFF. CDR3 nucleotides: TGTGCCAGCAGCCAAGTCGGGCGGGGGGCTAGAGGTGAAGCTTTCTTT.